The following is a T cell receptor beta chain sequence with its context. Sequencing used immunoSEQ multiplex PCR; TCRdb keeps in-frame clones, though not all of them. The sample shows a few hundred thousand clones, 80% to 90% of them seen only once. The data belong to a study of blood T cell repertoires in COVID-19. The V end was cut by 1 base, the J end by 5 bases, with 14 bases between. Germline-derived CDR1 and CDR2 are LGHDT and YNNKEL (reference sequence). The CDR3 covers 15 residues. V usage is TRBV3-1 (or the pseudogene TRBV3-2) and J usage is TRBJ1-2, with D unresolved. The sequenced material came from peripheral blood. The clonotype originates from a woman aged 50 to 60 with COVID-19, enrolled during active disease. The CDR3 DNA is TGTGCCAGCAGCCAAGGAGGATACGGAGGTTATGGCTACACCTTC. This codes for CASSQGGYGGYGYTF.